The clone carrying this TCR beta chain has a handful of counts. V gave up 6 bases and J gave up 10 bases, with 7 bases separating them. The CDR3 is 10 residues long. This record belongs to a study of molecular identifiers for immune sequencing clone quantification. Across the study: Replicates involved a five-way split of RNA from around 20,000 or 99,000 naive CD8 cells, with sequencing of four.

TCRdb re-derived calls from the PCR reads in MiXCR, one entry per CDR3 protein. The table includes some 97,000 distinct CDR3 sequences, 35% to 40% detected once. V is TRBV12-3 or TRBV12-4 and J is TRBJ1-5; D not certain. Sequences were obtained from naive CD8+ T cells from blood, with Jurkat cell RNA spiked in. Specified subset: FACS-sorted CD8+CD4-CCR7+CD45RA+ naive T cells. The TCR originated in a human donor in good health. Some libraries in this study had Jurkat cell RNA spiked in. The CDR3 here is CASSGPPQHF. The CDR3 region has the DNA TGTGCCAGCAGCGGGCCCCCCCAGCATTTT.